Each of the 14 T cell receptor beta chains below was sequenced from the same sample in a study of cytomegalovirus exposure and HLA in healthy donors. PCR used 60 Vbeta primers and 13 Jbeta primers. Data came from immunoSEQ multiplex PCR; TCRdb stores just in-frame clones and leaves some out. This sample has 210,000 or so clones; about 79% occur once, and the top ten carry around 1.8%. Sequenced sample: PBMCs. Every receptor here comes from a man aged 18 to 29 in good health and CMV-seronegative.

Remarks on this clone: The junction shows a germline mismatch at one end, possibly a read error. The chain couples TRBV7-7 to TRBJ2-5; 7 positions match TRBD1. The V gene's germline CDR1 is SSHAT and CDR2 FNYEAQ (reference sequence). The CDR3 runs to 13 residues. CDR3 DNA sequence: TGTGCTAGCAGCTCGACAGGGCGGGAGACCCAGTACTTC. Its translation is CASSSTGRETQYF.

With respect to this clone: At one end, the junction sequence differs from germline, possibly due to a read error. The V call is TRBV7-7, the J call TRBJ1-4, with D perhaps matching TRBD1 (5 bases). This CDR3 region has 16 residues. Per germline, CDR1 SSHAT and CDR2 FNYEAQ (reference sequence). CDR3 sequence: CASSLGSGTYNEKLFF. In DNA, the CDR3 is TGTGCTAGCAGCTTAGGTAGCGGGACCTATAATGAAAAACTGTTTTTT.

This clone was found once. The rearrangement joins TRBV5-1 to TRBJ1-2, with TRBD1 matching 7 bases. V lost 3 bases to trimming and J lost 1 base; unmatched junction nucleotides: 6. The CDR3 is 15 residues long. Germline V gene data show CDR1 as SGHRS and CDR2 as YFSETQ. This CDR3 is CASSSGDSRNYGYTF. CDR3 sequence (DNA): TGCGCCAGCAGCTCGGGGGACAGTCGTAACTATGGCTACACCTTC.

The V gene is TRBV30, the J gene TRBJ2-7; 7 positions agree with TRBD2. The CDR3 spans 13 residues. Per germline, CDR1 GTSNPN and CDR2 SVGIG (reference sequence). V lost 7 bases to trimming and J lost 0 bases; unmatched junction nucleotides: 6. This CDR3 is CASRGGSSYEQYF. The CDR3 DNA reads TGTGCCTCCCGGGGAGGGAGCTCCTACGAGCAGTACTTC.

This clone has only one observation. V usage is TRBV6-5 and J usage is TRBJ2-5; D unclear. Deletions cut 5 bases from V and 4 bases from J, with 11 bases between. The CDR3 runs to 13 residues. Germline CDR1 is MNHEY and CDR2 is SVGAGI. The CDR3: CASSSRRRETQYF. The CDR3, as DNA: TGTGCCAGCAGTAGCAGGCGCAGAGAGACCCAGTACTTC.

J is TRBJ2-7 and V is TRBV9; TRBD2 matches 7 bases. The CDR3 runs to 15 residues. V lost 2 bases, J lost 6 bases, and 11 bases stayed unmatched. Germline CDR1 SGDLS, CDR2 YYNGEE. CDR3 region: CASSVGGLVGFEQYF. Here the CDR3 DNA reads TGTGCCAGCAGCGTGGGGGGGTTGGTGGGTTTCGAGCAGTACTTC.

This sequence joins TRBV13 and TRBJ2-7, with 7 bases matching TRBD2. The length of the CDR3 is 15 residues. Trimming took 6 bases from V and 5 from J; bases not matched to a gene: 13. Germline CDR1 and CDR2: PRHDT and FYEKMQ (reference sequence). CDR3 region: CASSVWLAETHEQYF. In DNA form, the CDR3 reads TGTGCCAGCAGTGTGTGGCTAGCGGAAACCCACGAGCAGTACTTC.

This chain connects TRBV2 to TRBJ1-5; no reliable D call. The V gene's germline CDR1 is SNHLY and CDR2 FYNNEI. Trimming removed 3 bases from V and 3 bases from J, with 6 bases in between. The CDR3 totals 13 residues. The CDR3 reads CASSDGSNQPQHF. CDR3 bases: TGTGCCAGCAGTGACGGGTCCAATCAGCCCCAGCATTTT. Supplemented by reference TRBV2 and TRBJ1-5, the full variable domain reads EPEVTQTPSHQVTQMGQEVILRCVPISNHLYFYWYRQILGQKVEFLVSFYNNEISEKSEIFDDQFSVERPDGSNFTLKIRSTKLEDSAMYFCASSDGSNQPQHFGDGTRLSIL.

The rearrangement uses TRBV28 and TRBJ2-1; 10 bases are a match to TRBD2. Germline loops: CDR1 MDHEN, CDR2 SYDVKM. The V and J ends lost 5 bases and 7 bases, in that order; junction bases with no gene match: 8. The CDR3 runs to 15 residues. The CDR3 DNA reads as TGTGCCAGCAGTATTAGCGGGAGGCTTGTGAATGAGCAGTTCTTC. Its translation: CASSISGRLVNEQFF. The full variable domain, completed using reference TRBV28 and TRBJ2-1, is DVKVTQSSRYLVKRTGEKVFLECVQDMDHENMFWYRQDPGLGLRLIYFSYDVKMKEKGDIPEGYSVSREKKERFSLILESASTNQTSMYLCASSISGRLVNEQFFGPGTRLTVL.

The genes are TRBV11-3 and TRBJ2-7, with 8 bases fitting TRBD1. The CDR3 runs 12 residues. In germline, CDR1 is SGHNT, CDR2 YENEEA. Trimming removed 3 bases from V and 13 bases from J; junction bases left unmatched: 8. For the CDR3, the DNA is TGTGCCAGCAGCTTCCAGGACAGGGCCAGATACTTC. It specifies CASSFQDRARYF.

The chain employs TRBV28 and TRBJ1-2; D gene unclear. Per germline, CDR1 MDHEN and CDR2 SYDVKM. This CDR3 is 14 amino acids long. Trimming stripped 5 bases from V and 2 bases from J, with 12 bases between. CDR3 DNA sequence: TGTGCCAGCAGTATCGTTGCCCTAAACTATGGCTACACCTTC. It yields the protein CASSIVALNYGYTF.

V and J are TRBV11-2 and TRBJ1-2; the match to TRBD1 covers 9 bases. CDR1 is SGHAT, CDR2 FQNNGV, per germline. The length of the CDR3 is 14 residues. The V and J ends lost 5 bases and 8 bases, in that order; junction bases with no gene match: 9. In nucleotides, the CDR3 is TGTGCCAGCAGCCCACCGGGACAGGGCGACGGCTACACCTTC. Encoded protein: CASSPPGQGDGYTF.

The count of this clone is one. The chain links TRBV15 to TRBJ2-7, with 9 bases fitting TRBD1. The CDR3 sequence is 15 residues long. Germline V gene lookup returns CDR1 LNHNV and CDR2 YYDKDF (reference sequence). Unmatched junction bases numbered 6, after V lost 4 bases and J lost 2 bases. The CDR3 region is CATSNRDREAYEQYF. CDR3 in DNA: TGTGCCACCAGCAACCGGGACAGGGAAGCCTACGAGCAGTACTTC.

The chain carries TRBV5-1 and TRBJ1-1; 10 nucleotides match TRBD1. CDR3 length: 15 amino acids. Germline assignment: CDR1 SGHRS and CDR2 YFSETQ. After removal of 0 bases from V and 4 bases from J, the junction contained 3 bases not matched to a gene. CDR3: CASSLERTGGTEAFF. The CDR3 nucleotides are TGCGCCAGCAGCTTGGAGAGGACAGGGGGCACTGAAGCTTTCTTT.